The text below deals with one TCR beta chain. Its antigen is not known. Trimming left V 8 bases short and J 19 bases short, with 18 bases between. Germline V gene lookup returns CDR1 SNHLY and CDR2 FYNNEI. The CDR3 runs 11 residues. The sample originates from a study of identical twins. The study, taken as a whole, reports: Less excess twin sharing appeared in beta out-of-frame sequences.

Using its own MiXCR run on the 5' RACE reads, TCRdb lists one record per CDR3 protein. The data show approximately 260,000 distinct CDR3 sequences, about 14% seen once. Sequenced sample: memory (CD45RO+) T cells sorted from blood. The chain couples TRBV2 to TRBJ2-6; D is uncertain. The clonotype was recovered from a woman between 18 and 29 years old in good health. The CDR3 region has the DNA TGTGCCAGCTTTTCCGTCACGAGTGGAACTTTC. Its protein is CASFSVTSGTF.